This is a list of T cell receptor beta chains from one sample in a study of T cell changes during pregnancy in multiple sclerosis. TCRdb keeps only in-frame clones here, not all; method: immunoSEQ multiplex PCR. The sample has about 40,000 clones; 92% are singletons. The material was CD4+ T cells from peripheral blood mononuclear cells, obtained in the third trimester of pregnancy. The receptors were sampled from a female donor with multiple sclerosis, enrolled in a pregnancy study. Each CDR3 is given with its conserved first and last residue. Each record gives: CDR3 DNA, CDR3 protein, clone size, D gene, J gene, V gene. D genes are given only for firm matches. Expanded clones are given a class, and other clones once, few, many or no size at all.

CDR3 DNA: TGCGCCAGCAGTTTTGGACAGGCCTTGAACTACGAGCAGTACTTC
CDR3 protein: CASSFGQALNYEQYF
clone size: .
D gene: TRBD1
J gene: TRBJ2-7
V gene: TRBV5-1

CDR3 DNA: TGTGCCAGTAGTGCAAGGGGTATCTCTACTGGGGCCAACGTCCTGACTTTC
CDR3 protein: CASSARGISTGANVLTF
clone size: .
D gene: .
J gene: TRBJ2-6
V gene: TRBV19

CDR3 DNA: TGTGCCAGTAGTACAACCCCGGGACACGATATCACAGATACGCAGTATTTT
CDR3 protein: CASSTTPGHDITDTQYF
clone size: .
D gene: .
J gene: TRBJ2-3
V gene: TRBV19

CDR3 DNA: TGCGCCAGCAGCCCCGCATTAGCGGGAGGAGATACGCAGTATTTT
CDR3 protein: CASSPALAGGDTQYF
clone size: .
D gene: TRBD2
J gene: TRBJ2-3
V gene: TRBV5-1

CDR3 DNA: TGTGCCAGCGGGCGACTAGCAACAGATACGCAGTATTTT
CDR3 protein: CASGRLATDTQYF
clone size: .
D gene: TRBD2
J gene: TRBJ2-3
V gene: TRBV28

CDR3 DNA: TGTGCCAGCAAGACTGGACAGGGGACTAGCGGGAGGCCCCCCTACGAGCAGTACTTC
CDR3 protein: CASKTGQGTSGRPPYEQYF
clone size: .
D gene: .
J gene: TRBJ2-7
V gene: TRBV21-1

CDR3 DNA: TGCGCCAGCAGTCGGGACTTATCGAGCTCCTACAATGAGCAGTTCTTC
CDR3 protein: CASSRDLSSSYNEQFF
clone size: .
D gene: .
J gene: TRBJ2-1
V gene: TRBV4-3

CDR3 DNA: TGTGCCAGTAGTCTCGGGCTAGCTTACAATGAGCAGTTCTTC
CDR3 protein: CASSLGLAYNEQFF
clone size: .
D gene: .
J gene: TRBJ2-1
V gene: TRBV19

CDR3 DNA: TGTGCCAGCAGAGCCGTGAATAGCAATCAGCCCCAGCATTTT
CDR3 protein: CASRAVNSNQPQHF
clone size: .
D gene: .
J gene: TRBJ1-5
V gene: TRBV27

CDR3 DNA: TGTGCCAGCAGCGTAGGCAGACTATTACAAGAGACCCAGTACTTC
CDR3 protein: CASSVGRLLQETQYF
clone size: .
D gene: .
J gene: TRBJ2-5
V gene: TRBV9

CDR3 DNA: TGTGCCTGGAGTGTCGGGACAGTCTATGGCTACACCTTC
CDR3 protein: CAWSVGTVYGYTF
clone size: .
D gene: TRBD1
J gene: TRBJ1-2
V gene: TRBV30

CDR3 DNA: TGCGCCAGCAGCTTGGGGCAGGAACAAGAGACCCAGTACTTC
CDR3 protein: CASSLGQEQETQYF
clone size: .
D gene: .
J gene: TRBJ2-5
V gene: TRBV5-1

CDR3 DNA: TGTGCCAGCAGCCAAGGGAGAAAAAATGGCTACACCTTC
CDR3 protein: CASSQGRKNGYTF
clone size: .
D gene: .
J gene: TRBJ1-2
V gene: TRBV14

CDR3 DNA: TGTGCCTGGAGCTCGGGAGGCCAAGAGACCCAGTACTTC
CDR3 protein: CAWSSGGQETQYF
clone size: .
D gene: TRBD2
J gene: TRBJ2-5
V gene: TRBV30

CDR3 DNA: TGTGCCAGCAGTGAAGGGACTAGCGGGAGGGTAAGGCAGTTCTTC
CDR3 protein: CASSEGTSGRVRQFF
clone size: .
D gene: TRBD2
J gene: TRBJ2-1
V gene: TRBV6-1

CDR3 DNA: TGTGCCATCCGACAATTAGGGACAGGGGTCACTGAAGCTTTCTTT
CDR3 protein: CAIRQLGTGVTEAFF
clone size: .
D gene: TRBD1
J gene: TRBJ1-1
V gene: TRBV10-3

CDR3 DNA: TGTGCCAGCAGTTTCGGTAGGGGAATAACAGATACGCAGTATTTT
CDR3 protein: CASSFGRGITDTQYF
clone size: .
D gene: .
J gene: TRBJ2-3
V gene: TRBV27

CDR3 DNA: TGTGCCACCACTCCGGGACTCGTCTCCTACGAGCAGTACTTC
CDR3 protein: CATTPGLVSYEQYF
clone size: .
D gene: .
J gene: TRBJ2-7
V gene: TRBV15

CDR3 DNA: TGTGCCAGCAGCTTGGGGGCTGTCAGGGCTGAGCAGTTCTTC
CDR3 protein: CASSLGAVRAEQFF
clone size: once
D gene: .
J gene: TRBJ2-1
V gene: TRBV7-2

CDR3 DNA: TGTGCCATCAGTGAGCTGGACAGAGGAAATACTGAAGCTTTCTTT
CDR3 protein: CAISELDRGNTEAFF
clone size: few
D gene: .
J gene: TRBJ1-1
V gene: TRBV10-3

CDR3 DNA: TGTGCCAGCTCACCAAGAACAGATCAAGAGACCCAGTACTTC
CDR3 protein: CASSPRTDQETQYF
clone size: .
D gene: .
J gene: TRBJ2-5
V gene: TRBV18

CDR3 DNA: TGTGCAAGTCGGCCTGGGGGCCCGGCGGCCTATGGCTACACCTTC
CDR3 protein: CASRPGGPAAYGYTF
clone size: .
D gene: .
J gene: TRBJ1-2
V gene: TRBV12-2